Given below is one T cell receptor (beta chain) in context. Its antigen is unidentified. The data stem from a study of T cell responses to AZD1222 COVID-19 vaccine. Study-wide results and limits: Nearly half of spike-specific TCRs reportedly target variant regions that are unmutated in the B.1.351 and B.1.1.7 variants.

V lost 0 bases and J lost 2; bases outside the gene matches: 4. Looked up from germline, CDR1 is MGHRA and CDR2 is YSYEKL. This CDR3 has 16 amino acids. TCRdb's table, derived via immunoSEQ multiplex PCR, lists solely in-frame clones and lacks some. The sample shows some 100,000 clones, 88% of them seen only once. Source: peripheral blood, taken on day 0 of AZD1222 vaccination. This chain links TRBV4-1 with TRBJ1-5; 7 bases match TRBD1. The source is an adult in good health. CDR3 DNA sequence: TGCGCCAGCAGCCAAGATCGAACAGGGGGCAATCAGCCCCAGCATTTT. It is translated as CASSQDRTGGNQPQHF.